This is a list of T cell receptor beta chains from one sample in a study of T cells after yellow fever vaccination. TCRdb called the 5' RACE reads again in MiXCR, with one record for every CDR3 protein. This sample has 450,000 to 650,000 distinct CDR3 sequences, with 20% to 25% found just once. The sample here was PBMCs, taken less than 25 days after the first yellow fever vaccination. The source is a man aged 18 to 30 who received the YFV17D yellow fever vaccine. Each CDR3 is given with its conserved first and last residue. Each record gives: J gene, D gene, clone size, V gene, CDR3 protein, CDR3 DNA. A D gene is named only where the DNA matches it firmly. Expanded clones are given a class, and other clones once, few, many or no size at all.

TRBJ2-3 TRBD2 NA TRBV12-3/TRBV12-4 CASSQRGLAGGDTQYF TGTGCCAGCAGTCAGCGGGGGCTAGCGGGGGGGGATACGCAGTATTTT
TRBJ2-1 NA NA TRBV5-1 CASSGTPSYNEQFF TGCGCCAGCAGCGGGACTCCTTCCTACAATGAGCAGTTCTTC
TRBJ1-6 NA few TRBV7-2 CASSSKTLSSYNSPLHF TGTGCCAGCAGCTCAAAGACCCTCAGCTCCTATAATTCACCCCTCCACTTT
TRBJ2-6 NA once TRBV10-3 CAIRKGEDISSGANVLTF TGTGCCATCAGGAAGGGGGAGGACATAAGCTCTGGGGCCAACGTCCTGACTTTC
TRBJ2-2 NA few TRBV20-1 CSASHPWQAGELFF TGCAGTGCTTCCCACCCCTGGCAGGCCGGGGAGCTGTTTTTT
TRBJ2-5 TRBD2 NA TRBV18 CASSLVSGGEETQYF TGTGCCAGCTCCCTCGTCTCGGGGGGGGAAGAGACCCAGTACTTC
TRBJ2-4 TRBD2 NA TRBV7-3 CASSLFGGGAKNIQYF TGTGCCAGCAGCTTATTTGGCGGGGGGGCCAAAAACATTCAGTACTTC
TRBJ2-1 NA NA TRBV4-2 CASGPGSPGSSYNEQFF TGTGCCAGCGGCCCCGGGAGCCCCGGGAGCTCCTACAATGAGCAGTTCTTC
TRBJ1-2 NA few TRBV21-1 CASSKCHLVETNYGYTF TGTGCCAGCAGCAAATGCCACTTAGTAGAGACTAACTATGGCTACACCTTC
TRBJ1-6 NA NA TRBV4-1 CASSRSEVSPKYNSPLHF TGCGCCAGCAGCCGATCCGAGGTTTCGCCAAAATATAATTCACCCCTCCACTTT
TRBJ1-2 NA NA TRBV7-9 CAISPARPYNYGYTF TGTGCCATCTCCCCAGCCCGACCTTATAACTATGGCTACACCTTC
TRBJ1-1 NA many TRBV3-1 CASSQRVNTEAFF TGTGCCAGCAGCCAAAGGGTGAACACTGAAGCTTTCTTT
TRBJ2-3 NA many TRBV5-1 CASSFGQGGTDTQYF TGTGCCAGCTCATTCGGACAGGGAGGGACAGATACGCAGTATTTT
TRBJ2-7 TRBD1 NA TRBV12-3/TRBV12-4 CASILWGQGLSSYEQYF TGTGCCAGCATTTTGTGGGGACAGGGGCTGAGTTCCTACGAGCAGTACTTC
TRBJ2-7 NA NA TRBV7-2 CASRMGSEQCF TGTGCCAGCAGAATGGGGAGCGAGCAGTGCTTC
TRBJ2-7 TRBD1 few TRBV5-1 CASRRTGIYEQYF TGCGCCAGCAGGAGGACAGGGATCTACGAGCAGTACTTC
TRBJ2-3 NA NA TRBV6-1 CASSGGRADTQYF TGTGCCAGCAGTGGGGGTAGGGCAGATACGCAGTATTTT
TRBJ2-5 TRBD2 few TRBV12-3/TRBV12-4 CASSYPQRGGLRLGTETQYF TGTGCCAGCAGTTACCCCCAGCGGGGGGGCCTCAGACTTGGTACGGAGACCCAGTACTTC
TRBJ2-7 NA once TRBV5-1 CASSMRQGRDEQYF TGCGCCAGCAGCATGCGACAGGGGAGGGACGAGCAGTACTTC
TRBJ2-1 NA few TRBV7-6 CASSLVAGSEQFF TGTGCCAGCAGCTTAGTTGCGGGGAGCGAGCAGTTCTTC
TRBJ1-5 NA NA TRBV12-3/TRBV12-4 CASSLGQAIAQPQHF TGTGCCAGCAGTTTAGGACAGGCCATAGCTCAGCCCCAGCATTTT
TRBJ2-1 NA NA TRBV5-1 CASVPNQYDNEQFF TGCGCCAGCGTACCCAATCAATACGACAATGAGCAGTTCTTC
TRBJ1-1 TRBD1 NA TRBV9 CASSVLTGGDTEAFF TGTGCCAGCAGCGTCCTGACAGGGGGGGACACTGAAGCTTTCTTT
TRBJ2-5 TRBD1 few TRBV2 CASSATGKETQYF TGTGCCAGCAGTGCGACAGGGAAAGAGACCCAGTACTTC